This T cell receptor beta chain was sequenced in a study of blood T cell repertoires in COVID-19 (dated by TCRdb to 2018 to 2021). General notes on the study: The collaborator samples originated in the United States, Italy and Spain and spanned the acute and convalescent phases of COVID-19. The repertoires were released in a freely available public database intended as a resource for research on the immune response to SARS-CoV-2. The sample metadata nearly always contained a de-identified subject ID, COVID-19 status, age in years and sex. The samples were drawn from the first 160 participants of the ongoing ImmuneRACE study and from 1,200 or so subjects provided by 6 global collaborators. Where available, HLA class I and class II types were obtained from metadata supplied by the sample provider rather than from assay-based typing. The prospective study material was composed of cDNA or gDNA derived from T cells, B-cell-depleted T cells, or PBMCs. Subjects who had been exposed to COVID-19, were actively infected with it, or had recovered from it provided the deeply sampled blood TCRbeta repertoires that made up the dataset. Overall study outcomes, separate from this receptor: The amount of clinical and demographic metadata varied by source and participant and was provided uncurated.

TCRbeta CDR3 regions were amplified from genomic DNA using the immunoSEQ Assay, a bias-controlled multiplex PCR. Regarding the original processing steps: The number of nucleated cells in each sample was estimated from the amplification of reference gene primers within the assay. To quantify the absolute abundance of each unique TCRbeta CDR3 rearrangement, sequence reads were collapsed and filtered. Productive Simpson clonality was computed per sample as the square root of Simpson's diversity index over productive rearrangements. This immuneACCESS table, as held by TCRdb, lists in-frame sequences with V and J called but not all clones. Of the missing ones, under half trace to an unresolved V gene in checked studies; the others have no known cause. That table furnishes V, J and clone size, whereas the DNA furnished D and trimming. The sample table contains about 100,000 clones; only one count was recorded for 65% to 90% of them. Clones ranked in the top ten supply 1.5% to 2% of the sample.

Via the germline V gene, CDR1 is SGDLS and CDR2 YYNGEE. V drops 0 bases and J drops 5 bases, leaving 6 bases in between. From cysteine to phenylalanine, the CDR3 is 13 amino acids long. The only DNA kept is the CDR3, 39 bases in frame from the first base. This clone was recorded once. The antigen this receptor binds is unknown. Nothing much larger sits one base from this clone, and base qualities are not available. Collaborating institutions collected whole blood in K2EDTA tubes following their own protocols. Collaborator samples were shipped for TCRbeta analysis as frozen whole blood, isolated PBMCs, or DNA extracted from either sample type.

The sequence is built from TRBV9 and TRBJ2-1, with the D gene not confidently named. The TCR sequence derives from a man older than 75 with acute or convalescent COVID-19. The source material was peripheral blood. The bases are TGTGCCAGCAGCGTAGATGCGAACAATGAGCAGTTCTTC. Protein translation: CASSVDANNEQFF.